The T cell receptor beta chain under discussion was sequenced for a study of a mutant IDH1 vaccine in newly diagnosed glioma. This clone was recorded once. Its specificity is not known. The table came from immunoSEQ multiplex PCR; TCRdb's copy has only in-frame clones and leaves some out. Among tens of thousands of clones listed, less than 75% were seen once. Time point reported: week 47, end of study. Doses comprised 300 ug of mutant IDH1 20-mer peptide each, plus topical imiquimod. The material sequenced was peripheral blood mononuclear cells (PBMCs), taken from a glioma patient whose treatment included an IDH1 peptide vaccine. The TCR sequence derives from a man aged 35-49 years with glioma. Some clones in this sample may be carry-over from other donors' samples.

CDR3 region: CAISETYGYTF. The CDR3 DNA sequence: TGTGCCATCAGCGAGACCTATGGCTACACCTTC. This sequence joins TRBV10-3 and TRBJ1-2, with no clear D. V gave up 6 bases and J gave up 4 bases, with 6 bases separating them. In germline, CDR1 is ENHRY, CDR2 SYGVKD. CDR3 size: 11 residues.